This T cell receptor beta chain was identified in a study of T cells after yellow fever vaccination. There are a few counts of this clonotype. TCRdb itself ran the 5' RACE reads through MiXCR, one entry per CDR3 protein. The data contain about 330,000 distinct CDR3 sequences, roughly 8.3% of them singletons. The ends were cut back, 3 bases at V and 3 bases at J, with 12 bases in the middle. This CDR3 has 15 residues. CDR1 and CDR2 from the germline V gene are LNHNV and YYDKDF (reference sequence). This TCR derives from a man between 18 and 29 years old who received the YFV17D yellow fever vaccine. This chain connects TRBV15 to TRBJ2-1; a weak D match, TRBD2 (7 bases). The sequencing here drew on PBMCs, taken approximately 40 days after the first yellow fever vaccination. For the CDR3, the DNA is TGTGCCACCAGCAGGCGGGGAGGGGGCTACAATGAGCAGTTCTTC. It encodes CATSRRGGGYNEQFF.